This TCR beta chain was profiled in a study of blood T cell repertoires in COVID-19. Study in general: From the United States, Italy and Spain came samples of acute and convalescent COVID-19. PBMCs, B-cell-depleted T cells, or T cells provided the cDNA or gDNA that made up the material.

The method was immunoSEQ multiplex PCR; TCRdb's version includes in-frame clones alone and lacks a portion of them. The table lists about 87,000 clones, approximately 71% of them singletons. The CDR3 is 17 residues long. Germline loops: CDR1 LNHDA, CDR2 SQIVND (reference sequence). V gave up 6 bases and J gave up 0 bases; unmatched junction bases: 8. The V and J genes are TRBV19 and TRBJ2-6; TRBD1 matches 7 bases. The specimen was peripheral blood. The receptor was derived from a woman in her 50s with acute or convalescent COVID-19. CDR3: CASRPRDRVSGANVLTF. Here the CDR3 DNA reads TGTGCCAGTAGGCCCCGGGACAGAGTCTCTGGGGCCAACGTCCTGACTTTC.